This TCR beta chain was found in a study of shared clonotypes between healthy human individuals. Concerning this clone itself: The antigen is undetermined.

Assay runs were performed at deep level. The sorted-subset replicate PCRs were given 200 ng DNA, which is 27,000 or so T cell genomes. Assay: immunoSEQ multiplex PCR; the TCRdb copy retains only in-frame clones and omits some. Among millions of clones listed, about 95% were seen once. CD8 cells classed as naive were CD45RO-negative and positively selected for CCR7, excluding terminally differentiated effector memory CD45RA+ cells. This CDR3 spans 16 amino acids. The trim removed 2 bases at V and 2 bases at J, leaving 4 bases unmatched. Per the germline V gene, CDR1 is MGHDK and CDR2 is SYGVNS. Study observations and caveats: In the sorted subsets, rarefaction showed sequencing was incomplete despite large depth.

The TCR originated in a man aged 18 to 29 in good health. The rearrangement links TRBV25-1 to TRBJ2-1; 9 bases are a match to TRBD1. Material: naive CD8+ T cells sorted from blood. This chain's CDR3 is CASSERDRVTYNEQFF. CDR3 nucleotides: TGTGCCAGCAGTGAACGGGACAGGGTCACCTACAATGAGCAGTTCTTC.